This T cell receptor beta chain was identified during a study of Ad26.COV2.S vaccination and SARS-CoV-2 variants (dated by TCRdb to the early 2020s). In the study overall: Donors in the vaccine arm were drawn from COV1001, a multicentre, randomized, double-blind, placebo-controlled phase I-IIa trial testing Ad26.COV2.S in healthy adults. Investigators did not know the trial group allocation while performing experiments and assessing outcomes. The TCR-sequenced set comprised around 30 samples: approximately 19 Ad26.COV2.S vaccine recipients, 5 placebo recipients and 8 SARS-CoV-2 convalescent individuals. TCRbeta repertoire sequencing served as the tool for gauging how specific and how broad the SARS-CoV-2-reactive T cell receptors were following Ad26.COV2.S vaccination. Participants in the trial were split at random into five groups of five each, receiving low-dose or high-dose Ad26.COV2.S once or twice, or else placebo on both occasions. Dosing of Ad26.COV2.S was intramuscular, at either 5x10^10 or 1x10^11 viral particles, delivered as one shot or as two shots spaced 56 days apart. Paper-wide results and their limitations: Ad26.COV2.S recipients had higher spike-specific TCR breadth than placebo recipients (P = 0.0014). After vaccination, spike-specific CD8+ and CD4+ T cell responses were reported to show substantial breadth. The authors noted that total T cell responses may have been underestimated by the TCR breadth and depth analyses. Vaccine and placebo recipients had similar non-spike TCR breadth, a finding consistent with the vaccine containing only spike. The study lacked the statistical power to compare responses across vaccine doses or regimens.

The meaning of the sample's treatment or condition label: roughly 18 received Ad26.COV2.S at low or high dose, single or two shots; roughly five received placebo; per-sample allocation not given. Repertoires of vaccine and placebo recipients were sequenced from samples collected on day 63 after the first injection. Cohort 1b enrolled some 25 adults aged 18-55 years at a single site in Boston, USA, between 29 July and 7 August 2020. Ad26.COV2.S was a replication-incompetent adenovirus type 26 vector expressing a prefusion-stabilized SARS-CoV-2 spike protein from the original Wuhan strain. The immunoSEQ Assay was used to sequence TCRbeta CDR3 regions. After extraction, genomic DNA underwent amplification by bias-controlled multiplex PCR, followed by high-throughput sequencing. On the study's bioinformatics: To quantify the absolute abundance of each unique TCRbeta CDR3 region, sequences were collapsed and filtered. T cell fraction was estimated by normalization of TCRbeta template counts to usable DNA, with usable DNA being measured through amplification of reference genes present in all nucleated cells. Repertoire TCRs were annotated as SARS-CoV-2-specific by exact matching of V gene, CDR3 amino acid sequence and J gene to a known reactive TCR set. The reference SARS-CoV-2 TCR set was derived from MIRA and filtered for enrichment in COVID-19-positive ImmuneCODE repertoires, a step that removed public or cross-reactive TCRs. Using the MIRA antigens, annotated TCRs were further analysed by specific ORF or by position within an ORF. Breadth was defined as the number of annotated unique rearrangements divided by the total number of unique productive rearrangements, and depth was defined as the summed frequency of the annotated unique rearrangements. Two-sided Wilcoxon rank-sum tests were applied when comparing TCR breadth between groups. The table comes from immuneACCESS by way of TCRdb, which keeps in-frame sequences with V and J called. Part of the clones is missing from these tables; in studies checked, under half for an unresolved V gene and the rest for unknown reasons. The V and J calls and the clone size are those of that table, but D and trimming were determined from the DNA. In this sample the table shows a few hundred thousand clones, over 75% of which occur a single time. The ten most abundant clones make up about 3.5% of the sample.

Measured from the cysteine to the phenylalanine, the CDR3 is 11 residues long. Only the CDR3 portion is preserved as DNA: 33 bases, with reading frame beginning at the first base. The germline V gene specifies MDHEN as CDR1 and SYDVKM as CDR2. V and J lose 5 bases and 11 bases, and a span of 7 bases separates them. Points on this clone: The target of this receptor is not known. No base-level quality is on record; no much larger clone is a single base apart.

The V and J segments used are TRBV28 and TRBJ1-6; the D gene remains uncertain. The sample in question was peripheral blood, obtained in a trial of Ad26.COV2.S vaccine versus placebo. This TCR was sampled from a person between 18 and 65 years old who received the Ad26.COV2.S COVID-19 vaccine or a placebo. The CDR3: CASSLKTPLHF. The sequenced DNA is TGTGCCAGCAGTCTAAAGACACCCCTCCACTTT.